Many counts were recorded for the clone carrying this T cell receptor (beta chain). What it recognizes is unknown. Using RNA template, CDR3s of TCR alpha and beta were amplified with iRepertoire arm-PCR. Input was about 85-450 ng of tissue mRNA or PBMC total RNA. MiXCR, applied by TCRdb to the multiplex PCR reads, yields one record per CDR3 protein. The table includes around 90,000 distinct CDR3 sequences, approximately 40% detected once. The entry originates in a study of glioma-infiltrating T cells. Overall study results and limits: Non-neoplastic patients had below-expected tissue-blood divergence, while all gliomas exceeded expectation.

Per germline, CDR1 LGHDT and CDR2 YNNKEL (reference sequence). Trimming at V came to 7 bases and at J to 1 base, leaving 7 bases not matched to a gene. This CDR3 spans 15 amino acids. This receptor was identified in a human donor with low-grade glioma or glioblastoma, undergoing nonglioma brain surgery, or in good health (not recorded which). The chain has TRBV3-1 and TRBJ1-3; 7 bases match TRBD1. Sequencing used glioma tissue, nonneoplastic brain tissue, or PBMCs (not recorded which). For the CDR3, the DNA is TGTGCCAGCACCGACAGGGCTCGATCTGGAAACACCATATATTTT. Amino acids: CASTDRARSGNTIYF.